One and the same sample provided the 9 T cell receptor beta chains below, sequenced in a study of beta chain features in type 1 diabetes. Study-level points and caveats: Moderate yet significant TCRB CDR3 shortening was seen in Type 1 diabetes patients in all four CD4+ subsets.

Sequenced material consisted of expressed TCRB transcripts (all of the isolated RNA was reverse transcribed). Sequencing used immunoSEQ multiplex PCR; TCRdb keeps in-frame clones, though not all of them. The repertoire includes 680,000 or so clones, around an eighth of them detected once, and about 0.02% sits in the top ten. The antigens for these receptors are not known. Sequencing input: naive CD4+ T cells from blood. These receptors originate from a man aged 18 to 35 with type 1 diabetes.

This chain connects TRBV6-6 to TRBJ1-4; D might be TRBD1 (6 bases). Trimming cost V 0 bases and J 14 bases, with 13 bases left between them. The germline CDR1 and CDR2 sequences are MNHNY and SVGAGI (reference sequence). The CDR3 spans 13 residues. The CDR3 nucleotides read TGTGCCAGCAGTTACTCGGAGGGGGTATCGCTGTTTTTT. This translates into CASSYSEGVSLFF.

The chain couples TRBV15 to TRBJ2-3, with 7 bases that match TRBD2. The J segment lost 4 bases and the V segment lost 2 bases, leaving 6 bases of the junction unmatched. Germline CDR1 is LNHNV and CDR2 is YYDKDF (reference sequence). The CDR3 covers 15 residues. CDR3 DNA sequence: TGTGCCACCAGCAGATCCCGGGAGGCGCCAGATACGCAGTATTTT. Encoded protein: CATSRSREAPDTQYF.

This clone came up a few times. V gene TRBV5-4 combines with J gene TRBJ2-1; D may be TRBD1 (6 bases). V dropped 1 base and J dropped 3 bases, with 14 bases sitting between them. The CDR3 has 16 residues. Per the germline V gene, CDR1 is SGHNT and CDR2 is YYREEE (reference sequence). The CDR3 sequence: CASSLRQDGIYNEQFF. The CDR3 region has the DNA TGTGCCAGCAGCTTGAGACAGGACGGGATCTACAATGAGCAGTTCTTC.

The V and J genes are TRBV4-1 and TRBJ1-5; weak D call: TRBD1 (6 bases). Between the trimmed V and J ends, which lost 9 bases and 7 bases, there was a span of 10 bases. Germline CDR1 reads MGHRA; CDR2 reads YSYEKL. The CDR3 runs 11 residues. This chain's CDR3 is CASTGNQPQHF. CDR3 in DNA: TGCGCCAGTACAGGGAACCAGCCCCAGCATTTT.

The V gene is TRBV5-1, the J gene TRBJ2-1, with D hard to call. Trimming shortened V by 4 bases and J by 0 bases, and 17 bases separated the two germline ends. The germline V gene encodes CDR1 SGHRS and CDR2 YFSETQ. CDR3 length: 17 amino acids. CDR3 region: CASSIWVGSGSYNEQFF. In DNA, the CDR3 is TGCGCCAGCAGCATCTGGGTGGGGTCCGGCTCCTACAATGAGCAGTTCTTC.

This clone was seen a handful of times. The V and J genes are TRBV7-9 and TRBJ2-3, with 13 bases lining up with TRBD2. V gave up 5 bases and J gave up 7 bases; unmatched junction bases: 6. Germline V CDR1 and CDR2: SEHNR, FQNEAQ (reference sequence). The CDR3 consists of 15 residues. The CDR3 loop reads CASSETSGGAYTQYF. Here the CDR3 DNA reads TGTGCCAGCAGCGAAACTAGCGGGGGGGCGTATACGCAGTATTTT.

This clone has just a few counts. V is TRBV19 and J is TRBJ2-1; D might be TRBD1 or TRBD2, each matching 5 bases. CDR1 is LNHDA and CDR2 is SQIVND in the germline V gene (reference sequence). With 5 bases removed from V and 0 bases from J, the gap between germline ends came to 14 bases. This CDR3 has 16 amino acids. In DNA form, the CDR3 reads TGTGCCAGTAGTCCCAGGACAACTAGCTCCTACAATGAGCAGTTCTTC. This sequence encodes CASSPRTTSSYNEQFF.

The gene calls are TRBV6-5 and TRBJ2-5; D uncertain. The V and J ends lost 6 bases and 6 bases respectively, with 20 bases between them. Germline CDR1 and CDR2: MNHEY and SVGAGI. CDR3 size: 15 residues. The DNA of the CDR3 is TGTGCCAGCAGCCCCCCCGGTAGGGTGGTAAAGACCCAGTACTTC. Translated, it gives CASSPPGRVVKTQYF.

This clone has only a few counts. The V and J genes are TRBV9 and TRBJ1-3; D is possibly TRBD1 (5 bases). The CDR3 is 16 residues long. The V and J ends lost 0 bases and 3 bases respectively, with 13 bases between them. The germline V gene has CDR1 SGDLS and CDR2 YYNGEE. The CDR3 nucleotides are TGTGCCAGCAGCGTAGCAGGGCGGAGCGGTGGAAACACCATATATTTT. Translating it yields CASSVAGRSGGNTIYF.